A selection of T cell receptor beta chains follows, all from one sample in a study of T cell repertoires in cytomegalovirus infection. MiXCR, applied by TCRdb to the reads, yields one record per CDR3 protein. Here the sample spans 180,000 or so distinct CDR3 sequences, 17% being singletons. The sequencing sample was made of CD8+ T cells from PBMCs. These receptors were collected from a human donor in good health (CMV status not recorded). Some clones in this sample may be carry-over from other donors' samples. CDR3s include the opening cysteine and the closing phenylalanine or tryptophan. A D gene is named only where the DNA matches it firmly. The size entry is marked missing in some rows and otherwise reads once, few, many or a size class.

V gene: TRBV19
CDR3 length: 16
D gene: -
J gene: TRBJ2-7
clone size: -
CDR3 DNA: TGTGCCAGTAGTCCGGATACAGGGTCAATCTCCTACGAGCAGTACTTC
CDR3 protein: CASSPDTGSISYEQYF

V gene: TRBV2
CDR3 length: 15
D gene: -
J gene: TRBJ2-7
clone size: -
CDR3 DNA: TGTGCCAGCAGTGAGACGTTCGGGGGCGGAAACGAGCAGTACTTC
CDR3 protein: CASSETFGGGNEQYF

V gene: TRBV7-2
CDR3 length: 15
D gene: TRBD1
J gene: TRBJ1-5
clone size: few
CDR3 DNA: TGTGCCAGCAGCCGGACAGGAACTTGGAATCAGCCCCAGCATTTT
CDR3 protein: CASSRTGTWNQPQHF

V gene: TRBV20-1
CDR3 length: 20
D gene: -
J gene: TRBJ2-1
clone size: few
CDR3 DNA: TGCAGTGCCTTCCCCCTGAACCCGACCCGGGATGGGGGTTCCTACAATGAGCAGTTCTTC
CDR3 protein: CSAFPLNPTRDGGSYNEQFF

V gene: TRBV9
CDR3 length: 16
D gene: TRBD1
J gene: TRBJ2-3
clone size: -
CDR3 DNA: TGTGCCAGCAGCACTCGACAGGGAACTAGCACAGATACGCAGTATTTT
CDR3 protein: CASSTRQGTSTDTQYF

V gene: TRBV4-1
CDR3 length: 15
D gene: -
J gene: TRBJ1-1
clone size: -
CDR3 DNA: TGCGCCAGCAGCCAAGAAGAATATATGAACACTGAAGCTTTCTTT
CDR3 protein: CASSQEEYMNTEAFF

V gene: TRBV30
CDR3 length: 11
D gene: -
J gene: TRBJ2-2
clone size: -
CDR3 DNA: TGTGCCTGGAGTGAGGGCGGGGAGCTGTTTTTT
CDR3 protein: CAWSEGGELFF

V gene: TRBV30
CDR3 length: 15
D gene: -
J gene: TRBJ2-7
clone size: -
CDR3 DNA: TGTGCCTGGAGTGTAAATGGACTCGCCTCCAACGAGCAGTACTTC
CDR3 protein: CAWSVNGLASNEQYF

V gene: TRBV6-5
CDR3 length: 12
D gene: -
J gene: TRBJ1-1
clone size: many
CDR3 DNA: TGTGCCAGCAGTTACGGGGGCACTGAAGCTTTCTTT
CDR3 protein: CASSYGGTEAFF

V gene: TRBV7-2
CDR3 length: 16
D gene: TRBD1
J gene: TRBJ2-7
clone size: -
CDR3 DNA: TGTGCCAGCAGCTCAAGGACAGGGGCGATACAATACGAGCAGTACTTC
CDR3 protein: CASSSRTGAIQYEQYF

V gene: TRBV5-4
CDR3 length: 15
D gene: -
J gene: TRBJ2-7
clone size: -
CDR3 DNA: TGTGCCAGCAGCATTGCCGGGACAAGGCCCTACGAGCAGTACTTC
CDR3 protein: CASSIAGTRPYEQYF

V gene: TRBV14
CDR3 length: 15
D gene: -
J gene: TRBJ2-5
clone size: -
CDR3 DNA: TGTGCCAGCAGCCAAGATTTGAGCTACCAAGAGACCCAGTACTTC
CDR3 protein: CASSQDLSYQETQYF

V gene: TRBV27
CDR3 length: 15
D gene: TRBD1
J gene: TRBJ1-5
clone size: few
CDR3 DNA: TGTGCCAGCAGTCTTGGACAGGTTAGCAATCAGCCCCAGCATTTT
CDR3 protein: CASSLGQVSNQPQHF

V gene: TRBV7-9
CDR3 length: 16
D gene: -
J gene: TRBJ1-4
clone size: few
CDR3 DNA: TGTGCCAGCAGCCCGGACCGGCACGGGCTGCTTGAAAAACTGTTTTTT
CDR3 protein: CASSPDRHGLLEKLFF

V gene: TRBV7-8
CDR3 length: 19
D gene: -
J gene: TRBJ1-5
clone size: few
CDR3 DNA: TGTGCCAGCAGCTTAGAAAGGGTGTTGACTAAGTATAGCAATCAGCCCCAGCATTTT
CDR3 protein: CASSLERVLTKYSNQPQHF

V gene: TRBV28
CDR3 length: 16
D gene: -
J gene: TRBJ2-1
clone size: few
CDR3 DNA: TGTGCCAGCTATGGTCCAGCAGACCACTCCTACAATGAGCAGTTCTTC
CDR3 protein: CASYGPADHSYNEQFF

V gene: TRBV7-2
CDR3 length: 17
D gene: -
J gene: TRBJ2-4
clone size: many
CDR3 DNA: TGTGCCAGCAGCTTAGATTACGGATCTTTAGCCAAAAACATTCAGTACTTC
CDR3 protein: CASSLDYGSLAKNIQYF

V gene: TRBV20-1
CDR3 length: 13
D gene: -
J gene: TRBJ1-3
clone size: -
CDR3 DNA: TGCAGTGCTCCTCAGGGTCTTGGAAACACCATATATTTT
CDR3 protein: CSAPQGLGNTIYF

V gene: TRBV4-1
CDR3 length: 15
D gene: -
J gene: TRBJ2-7
clone size: -
CDR3 DNA: TGCGCCAGCAGCCGTACCGGGGGGCTGCAGGGCGAGCAGTACTTC
CDR3 protein: CASSRTGGLQGEQYF

V gene: TRBV6-6
CDR3 length: 13
D gene: -
J gene: TRBJ1-5
clone size: few
CDR3 DNA: TGTGCCAGCAGGGCACAGGATAATCAGCCCCAGCATTTT
CDR3 protein: CASRAQDNQPQHF

V gene: TRBV5-6
CDR3 length: 16
D gene: TRBD1
J gene: TRBJ1-5
clone size: -
CDR3 DNA: TGTGCCAGCAGCTGGGGGACAGGGGGCGCCGTTCAGCCCCAGCATTTT
CDR3 protein: CASSWGTGGAVQPQHF

V gene: TRBV7-2
CDR3 length: 14
D gene: -
J gene: TRBJ1-1
clone size: many
CDR3 DNA: TGTGCCAGCAGCGAACGACCCAAGAGGGATGAAGCTTTCTTT
CDR3 protein: CASSERPKRDEAFF

V gene: TRBV7-8
CDR3 length: 14
D gene: -
J gene: TRBJ2-7
clone size: few
CDR3 DNA: TGTGCCAGCAGCTTAGGGTTGACAGCCTACGAGCAGTACTTC
CDR3 protein: CASSLGLTAYEQYF

V gene: TRBV2
CDR3 length: 15
D gene: TRBD1
J gene: TRBJ2-7
clone size: few
CDR3 DNA: TGTGCCAGCAGAGACCGGACAGGGCCAACCTACGAGCAGTACTTC
CDR3 protein: CASRDRTGPTYEQYF

V gene: TRBV5-5
CDR3 length: 15
D gene: TRBD2
J gene: TRBJ2-3
clone size: -
CDR3 DNA: TGTGCCAGCAGCCAGCGGGGGGGCACTCTAGATACGCAGTATTTT
CDR3 protein: CASSQRGGTLDTQYF

V gene: TRBV12-3/TRBV12-4
CDR3 length: 13
D gene: -
J gene: TRBJ2-7
clone size: few
CDR3 DNA: TGTGCCAGCAGTCCGCCGGGCCCCTACGAGCAGTACTTC
CDR3 protein: CASSPPGPYEQYF

V gene: TRBV7-8
CDR3 length: 17
D gene: -
J gene: TRBJ1-6
clone size: -
CDR3 DNA: TGTGCCAGCAGCTTAAGGGACCGACCGTCCTATAATTCACCCCTCCACTTT
CDR3 protein: CASSLRDRPSYNSPLHF

V gene: TRBV7-2
CDR3 length: 16
D gene: -
J gene: TRBJ1-3
clone size: few
CDR3 DNA: TGTGCCAGCAGCTCGCTTACAGGCCGCTCTGGAAACACCATATATTTT
CDR3 protein: CASSSLTGRSGNTIYF

V gene: TRBV7-3
CDR3 length: 14
D gene: -
J gene: TRBJ2-1
clone size: few
CDR3 DNA: TGTGCCAGCAGCCGGTTTCTGGGTAACGATGAGCAGTTCTTC
CDR3 protein: CASSRFLGNDEQFF

V gene: TRBV6-2/TRBV6-3
CDR3 length: 15
D gene: TRBD2
J gene: TRBJ2-7
clone size: many
CDR3 DNA: TGTGCCAGCAGTTCGGGACTAGCGATCTCCTACGAGCAGTACTTC
CDR3 protein: CASSSGLAISYEQYF

V gene: TRBV29-1
CDR3 length: 13
D gene: TRBD1
J gene: TRBJ1-3
clone size: -
CDR3 DNA: TGCAGCGTTGGACAGGGGGACGGAAACACCATATATTTT
CDR3 protein: CSVGQGDGNTIYF

V gene: TRBV29-1
CDR3 length: 11
D gene: -
J gene: TRBJ2-5
clone size: -
CDR3 DNA: TGCAGCGTTGAAGAGAGGGAGACCCAGTACTTC
CDR3 protein: CSVEERETQYF

V gene: TRBV6-2/TRBV6-3
CDR3 length: 15
D gene: -
J gene: TRBJ1-1
clone size: few
CDR3 DNA: TGTGCCAGCAGACAAGAACGGGAAACGAACACTGAAGCTTTCTTT
CDR3 protein: CASRQERETNTEAFF

V gene: TRBV4-1
CDR3 length: 16
D gene: TRBD1
J gene: TRBJ1-1
clone size: -
CDR3 DNA: TGCGCCAGCAGCCATCCCCCCGACAGGGCGAACACTGAAGCTTTCTTT
CDR3 protein: CASSHPPDRANTEAFF

V gene: TRBV12-3/TRBV12-4
CDR3 length: 12
D gene: -
J gene: TRBJ1-1
clone size: -
CDR3 DNA: TGTGCCTCAGGGCTGGGGAACACTGAAGCTTTCTTT
CDR3 protein: CASGLGNTEAFF

V gene: TRBV7-2
CDR3 length: 13
D gene: -
J gene: TRBJ1-3
clone size: -
CDR3 DNA: TGTGCCAGCAGCTTGGAACGGACGGACACCATATATTTT
CDR3 protein: CASSLERTDTIYF

V gene: TRBV12-3/TRBV12-4
CDR3 length: 14
D gene: -
J gene: TRBJ2-5
clone size: few
CDR3 DNA: TGTGCCAGCAGTCCTCTAGCGTCCCAAGAGACCCAGTACTTC
CDR3 protein: CASSPLASQETQYF

V gene: TRBV5-6
CDR3 length: 18
D gene: TRBD2
J gene: TRBJ2-5
clone size: -
CDR3 DNA: TGTGCCAGCAGTCCCCGACTAGCGGGGGGGAGCATTCAAGAGACCCAGTACTTC
CDR3 protein: CASSPRLAGGSIQETQYF

V gene: TRBV2
CDR3 length: 17
D gene: -
J gene: TRBJ2-5
clone size: -
CDR3 DNA: TGTGCCAGCAGTGAAGCGCGAGTGGGCGGAGCCCCGGAGACCCAGTACTTC
CDR3 protein: CASSEARVGGAPETQYF

V gene: TRBV20-1
CDR3 length: 13
D gene: -
J gene: TRBJ2-5
clone size: -
CDR3 DNA: TGCAGTGCTAGGTCCGCGACCGAAGAGACCCAGTACTTC
CDR3 protein: CSARSATEETQYF

V gene: TRBV7-2
CDR3 length: 13
D gene: -
J gene: TRBJ1-2
clone size: -
CDR3 DNA: TGTGCCAGCATCCAGACACAGGACTATGGCTACACCTTC
CDR3 protein: CASIQTQDYGYTF

V gene: TRBV6-5
CDR3 length: 15
D gene: -
J gene: TRBJ2-7
clone size: few
CDR3 DNA: TGTGCCAGCAGTTACTCGATGGCTGAAACCTACGAGCAGTACTTC
CDR3 protein: CASSYSMAETYEQYF

V gene: TRBV7-2
CDR3 length: 17
D gene: -
J gene: TRBJ2-3
clone size: -
CDR3 DNA: TGTGCCAGCAGCTACTTGCCCCAGGAGATTAGCACAGATACGCAGTATTTT
CDR3 protein: CASSYLPQEISTDTQYF

V gene: TRBV12-3/TRBV12-4
CDR3 length: 14
D gene: -
J gene: TRBJ2-1
clone size: many
CDR3 DNA: TGTGCCAGCTCAGCGGGCAGCTCCTACAATGAGCAGTTCTTC
CDR3 protein: CASSAGSSYNEQFF

V gene: TRBV7-2
CDR3 length: 18
D gene: TRBD1
J gene: TRBJ2-7
clone size: -
CDR3 DNA: TGTGCCAGCAGCCTAAAGGGTTCGGGACAGCGACAGCTCTACGAGCAGTACTTC
CDR3 protein: CASSLKGSGQRQLYEQYF

V gene: TRBV7-2
CDR3 length: 17
D gene: -
J gene: TRBJ1-3
clone size: many
CDR3 DNA: TGTGCCAGCAGCTTAGGAGTCTCTTACGAAGAACTGGGCACCATATATTTT
CDR3 protein: CASSLGVSYEELGTIYF

V gene: TRBV9
CDR3 length: 16
D gene: TRBD2
J gene: TRBJ2-1
clone size: -
CDR3 DNA: TGTGCCAGCAGCGTAGTAACTAGCGGGGCCTACAATGAGCAGTTCTTC
CDR3 protein: CASSVVTSGAYNEQFF